This T cell receptor (beta chain) is drawn from a study of cytomegalovirus exposure and HLA in healthy donors. Study as a whole: Of the donors genotyped, several hundred in all, about 80% fell in the Caucasian-associated ancestry cluster. Points from the study as a whole: Roughly uniform sequencing depth across donors was assumed, possibly incorrectly. The authors reported that TCR beta sequences could predict HLA-A and HLA-B alleles. These predictions were accurate for most subjects in the first cohort. Common viral pathogens seemed to be connected with several of the most significant clusters, according to a later analysis.

On this clone: Its antigen remains unidentified.

CDR3 length: 15 amino acids. V was cut by 5 bases and J by 0 bases, with 14 bases left in between. Germline V gene data show CDR1 as LNHDA and CDR2 as SQIVND (reference sequence). The PCR ran on 60 Vbeta and 13 Jbeta primers. Sequencing used immunoSEQ multiplex PCR; TCRdb keeps in-frame clones, though not all of them. The repertoire holds over 200,000 clones, approximately 87% seen once, with 1.3% in the top ten. Sequenced: PBMCs. This TCR was sampled from a human donor in good health. The chain recombines TRBV19 with TRBJ2-7; a possible D gene is TRBD2 (7 bases). This chain's CDR3 is CASSPTGTTSYEQYF. In nucleotides, the CDR3 is TGTGCCAGTAGTCCTACAGGGACTACCTCCTACGAGCAGTACTTC.